The 18 T cell receptor beta chains below were found in one sample sequenced in a study of shared T cell receptors in the human thymus. Only in-frame clones appear in the TCRdb table, and some are missing; sequencing was by immunoSEQ multiplex PCR. In the table there are about 660,000 clones, about 87% of which are singletons. This sample also belongs to another study, concerning human thymus T cells.

Material: thymocytes. All receptors come from a boy less than two years old with a congenital heart defect.

The chain has TRBV19 and TRBJ2-3; 8 positions match TRBD2. The V gene end was trimmed by 4 bases and the J gene end by 0 bases; junction bases not matched to a gene: 6. CDR1 and CDR2 from the germline V gene are LNHDA and SQIVND (reference sequence). The CDR3 spans 16 residues. CDR3: CASSTLAGYSTDTQYF. CDR3 DNA: TGTGCCAGTAGTACTCTAGCGGGTTATAGCACAGATACGCAGTATTTT. Using reference TRBV19 and TRBJ2-3 for the parts outside the CDR3, the full variable domain is DGGITQSPKYLFRKEGQNVTLSCEQNLNHDAMYWYRQDPGQGLRLIYYSQIVNDFQKGDIAEGYSVSREKKESFPLTVTSAQKNPTAFYLCASSTLAGYSTDTQYFGPGTRLTVL.

The chain uses TRBV7-2 and TRBJ1-6; D not certain. CDR3 length: 17 amino acids. Germline V gives CDR1 SGHTA, CDR2 FQGNSA. The V gene lost 1 base and the J gene lost 0 bases, with 10 bases spanning the gap. The CDR3 is CASSLGSMSSYNSPLHF. The CDR3 coding sequence is TGTGCCAGCAGCTTAGGGAGTATGAGCTCCTATAATTCACCCCTCCACTTT.

The rearrangement uses TRBV7-6 and TRBJ1-4; D unclear. CDR1 is SGHVS, CDR2 FNYEAQ, per germline. This CDR3 region has 16 residues. V lost 1 base, J lost 0 bases, and 9 bases lay in between. CDR3 in amino acids: CASSLGGRPTNEKLFF. The CDR3 nucleotides read TGTGCCAGCAGCTTAGGCGGCCGTCCAACTAATGAAAAACTGTTTTTT.

The chain links TRBV27 to TRBJ2-5; D is perhaps TRBD1 (6 bases). CDR1 MNHEY and CDR2 SMNVEV come from the germline V gene (reference sequence). Deletions cut 5 bases from V and 2 bases from J, with 15 bases between. This CDR3 contains 15 residues. CDR3 nucleotides: TGTGCCAGCAGTAGCGTCCGGACAGATCAAGAGACCCAGTACTTC. Translating it yields CASSSVRTDQETQYF.

The chain recombines TRBV4-3 with TRBJ1-4; perhaps TRBD1 as D (5 bases). Trimming removed 0 bases from V and 4 bases from J, with 12 bases in between. This CDR3 has 16 residues. Germline values: CDR1 LGHNA, CDR2 YSLEER. The CDR3 region has the DNA TGCGCCAGCAGCCAAGATAAGCAGGGATGTAATGAAAAACTGTTTTTT. Translation gives CASSQDKQGCNEKLFF.

J is TRBJ2-3 and V is TRBV4-3, with TRBD1 matching over 7 bases. The V gene's germline CDR1 is LGHNA and CDR2 YSLEER. Unmatched junction bases numbered 7, after V lost 4 bases and J lost 6 bases. CDR3 size: 14 residues. CDR3 sequence reads: CASSPTGEWDTQYF. CDR3 in DNA: TGCGCCAGCAGCCCCACAGGGGAGTGGGATACGCAGTATTTT.

V is TRBV30 and J is TRBJ1-6, with D possibly TRBD1 on 6 matching bases. Trimming took off 5 bases at V and 13 bases at J, with 24 bases between the two ends. Germline CDR1 and CDR2: GTSNPN and SVGIG (reference sequence). The CDR3 totals 15 residues. CDR3 region: CAWAWAGTSSVPLHF. CDR3 sequence (DNA): TGTGCCTGGGCGTGGGCCGGGACAAGTTCGGTCCCCCTCCACTTT.

The V and J genes are TRBV2 and TRBJ2-2, with TRBD2 as a possible D gene (6 bases). V lost 11 bases to trimming and J lost 6 bases, with 28 bases between them. The CDR3 extends over 17 amino acids. CDR1 and CDR2 from the germline V gene are SNHLY and FYNNEI. The CDR3 bases are TGTGCCGGTCGACTAGGCAAACAAAGGGAAAGAGCCGGGGAGCTGTTTTTT. It specifies CAGRLGKQRERAGELFF.

The chain recombines TRBV2 with TRBJ2-7; 10 nucleotides line up with TRBD1. The V and J ends lost 6 bases and 6 bases, in that order; junction bases with no gene match: 8. CDR3 length: 14 residues. Germline V CDR1 and CDR2: SNHLY, FYNNEI. The CDR3, as DNA: TGTGCCAGCAGACCGCCGGGACAGGGGAGCGAGCAGTACTTC. Encoded protein: CASRPPGQGSEQYF.

This sequence joins TRBV7-6 and TRBJ2-3; D is uncertain. The ends were cut back, 3 bases at V and 6 bases at J, with 13 bases in the middle. The CDR3 contains 14 residues. The germline V gene has CDR1 SGHVS and CDR2 FNYEAQ. The CDR3 DNA reads as TGTGCCAGCAGCTTTTTCCTACCGCCCGATACGCAGTATTTT. This codes for CASSFFLPPDTQYF. The variable domain in full, completed from reference TRBV7-6 and TRBJ2-3, reads GAGVSQSPRYKVTKRGQDVALRCDPISGHVSLYWYRQALGQGPEFLTYFNYEAQQDKSGLPNDRFSAERPEGSISTLTIQRTEQRDSAMYRCASSFFLPPDTQYFGPGTRLTVL.

J is TRBJ1-6 and V is TRBV4-2; TRBD1 is a possible D gene (6 bases). Trimming shortened V by 4 bases and J by 2 bases, and 18 bases separated the two germline ends. Germline lookup yields CDR1 LGHNA and CDR2 YNFKEQ. CDR3 length: 18 amino acids. CDR3 nucleotide sequence: TGTGCCAGCAGCCTAAACTACAGGGCGGGCACCTATAATTCACCCCTCCACTTT. This gives the protein CASSLNYRAGTYNSPLHF.

The chain carries TRBV28 and TRBJ2-2, with D tentatively TRBD1 (6 bases). The germline gives CDR1 MDHEN, CDR2 SYDVKM. CDR3 length: 15 residues. Between the trimmed V and J ends, which lost 2 bases and 6 bases, there was a span of 13 bases. CDR3 DNA: TGTGCCAGCAGTTTAAGGCAGGGGAAACCCGGGGAGCTGTTTTTT. Protein product: CASSLRQGKPGELFF.

The chain recombines TRBV5-6 with TRBJ1-1, with no clear D. V lost 4 bases to trimming and J lost 1 base, with 11 bases between them. This CDR3 comprises 14 residues. CDR1 and CDR2 from the germline V gene are SGHDT and YYEEEE. The CDR3, as DNA: TGTGCCAGCAGCGCGGGGTGCGGGAACACTGAAGCTTTCTTT. Protein product: CASSAGCGNTEAFF.

The chain has TRBV28 and TRBJ2-3; 9 bases match TRBD2. The length of the CDR3 is 17 residues. From germline, CDR1 is MDHEN and CDR2 SYDVKM. Trimming took 0 bases from V and 6 from J; bases not matched to a gene: 10. CDR3 DNA: TGTGCCAGCAGTTTATGCACAGCCTCGAGCGGGGGGGATACGCAGTATTTT. Its translation is CASSLCTASSGGDTQYF.

This chain connects TRBV4-3 to TRBJ2-2, with D maybe TRBD1 (6 bases). Trimming cost V 4 bases and J 0 bases, with 15 bases left between them. The germline CDR1 and CDR2 sequences are LGHNA and YSLEER. The CDR3 is made up of 17 amino acids. The CDR3 nucleotides are TGCGCCAGCAGCCGAGAAGGACAGAGCTCGAACACCGGGGAGCTGTTTTTT. It yields the protein CASSREGQSSNTGELFF.

This chain connects TRBV5-1 to TRBJ2-1, with D possibly being TRBD2 (6 bases). From germline, CDR1 is SGHRS and CDR2 YFSETQ. V was shortened by 7 bases and J by 8 bases, with 28 bases between the two germline ends. This CDR3 has 17 amino acids. As DNA, the CDR3 is TGCGCCAGCCGCTCCCCGGGGGTGGGACCAATAGGCCATGAGCAGTTCTTC. Translated: CASRSPGVGPIGHEQFF.

The rearrangement uses TRBV5-6 and TRBJ2-1; D may be TRBD2 (6 bases). The CDR3 sequence is 17 residues long. Germline CDR1 SGHDT, CDR2 YYEEEE. V lost 1 base and J lost 6, with 20 bases in between. CDR3 residues: CASSLSAGTPSGNEQFF. As DNA, the CDR3 is TGTGCCAGCAGCTTGAGTGCCGGGACTCCAAGCGGCAATGAGCAGTTCTTC.

The rearrangement uses TRBV4-2 and TRBJ1-5; 7 nucleotides agree with TRBD1. The germline V gene has CDR1 LGHNA and CDR2 YNFKEQ. After removal of 5 bases from V and 5 bases from J, the junction contained 3 bases not matched to a gene. The CDR3 is 13 amino acids. The CDR3 is CASSTGQDQPQHF. The CDR3 DNA reads TGTGCCAGCAGCACTGGACAGGATCAGCCCCAGCATTTT.